A single T cell receptor (beta chain) is shown here with its context. Its target is unknown. Assay: immunoSEQ multiplex PCR; the TCRdb copy retains only in-frame clones and omits some. The table has around 130,000 clones, 85% to 90% seen once; the top ten hold 12%. The sample is drawn from a study of T cell responses to AZD1222 COVID-19 vaccine. The study, taken as a whole, reports: Elevations in Spike-specific TCR breadth and depth followed administration of two AZD1222 doses.

J gave up 5 bases and V 4 bases, and 5 bases lay outside the gene matches. CDR1 and CDR2 from the germline V gene are LNHDA and SQIVND (reference sequence). This CDR3 comprises 14 residues. The sequenced sample was peripheral blood, obtained on day 0 of AZD1222 vaccination. The TCR sequence derives from an adult in good health. This rearrangement joins TRBV19 to TRBJ1-1; 9 positions match TRBD1. As DNA, the CDR3 is TGTGCCAGTAGTACGGGACAGGGAGCTACTGAAGCTTTCTTT. As protein: CASSTGQGATEAFF.